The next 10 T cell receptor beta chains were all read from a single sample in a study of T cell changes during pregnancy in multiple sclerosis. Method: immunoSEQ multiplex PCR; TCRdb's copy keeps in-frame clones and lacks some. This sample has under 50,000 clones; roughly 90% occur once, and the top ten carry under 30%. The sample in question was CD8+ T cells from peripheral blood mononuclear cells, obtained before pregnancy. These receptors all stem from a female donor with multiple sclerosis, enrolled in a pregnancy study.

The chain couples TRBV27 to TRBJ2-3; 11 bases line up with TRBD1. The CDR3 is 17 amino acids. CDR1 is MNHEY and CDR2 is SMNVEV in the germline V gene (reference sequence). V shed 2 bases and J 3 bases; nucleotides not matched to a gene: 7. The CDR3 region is CASSLSGRDRGTDTQYF. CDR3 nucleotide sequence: TGTGCCAGCAGTTTAAGTGGTCGGGACAGGGGGACAGATACGCAGTATTTT.

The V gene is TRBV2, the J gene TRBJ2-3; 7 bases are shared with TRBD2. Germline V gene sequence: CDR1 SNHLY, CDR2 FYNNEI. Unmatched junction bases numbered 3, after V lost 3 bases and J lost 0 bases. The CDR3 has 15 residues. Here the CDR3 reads CASSEGGISTDTQYF. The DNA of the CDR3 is TGTGCCAGCAGTGAGGGGGGGATCAGCACAGATACGCAGTATTTT.

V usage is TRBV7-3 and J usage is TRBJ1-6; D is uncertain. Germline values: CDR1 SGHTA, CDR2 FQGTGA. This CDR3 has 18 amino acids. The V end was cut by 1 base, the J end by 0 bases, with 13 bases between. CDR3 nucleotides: TGTGCCAGCAGCTTAAGGGCAGGCCTGAGCTCCTATAATTCACCCCTCCACTTT. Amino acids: CASSLRAGLSSYNSPLHF. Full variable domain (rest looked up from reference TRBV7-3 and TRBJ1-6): GAGVSQTPSNKVTEKGKYVELRCDPISGHTALYWYRQSLGQGPEFLIYFQGTGAADDSGLPNDRFFAVRPEGSVSTLKIQRTERGDSAVYLCASSLRAGLSSYNSPLHFGNGTRLTVT.

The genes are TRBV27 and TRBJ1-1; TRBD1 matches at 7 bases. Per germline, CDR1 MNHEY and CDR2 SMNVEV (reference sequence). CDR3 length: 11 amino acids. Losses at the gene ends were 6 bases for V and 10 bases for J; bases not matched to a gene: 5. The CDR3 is CASRTGRRAFF. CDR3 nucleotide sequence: TGTGCCAGCAGGACAGGGCGACGAGCTTTCTTT.

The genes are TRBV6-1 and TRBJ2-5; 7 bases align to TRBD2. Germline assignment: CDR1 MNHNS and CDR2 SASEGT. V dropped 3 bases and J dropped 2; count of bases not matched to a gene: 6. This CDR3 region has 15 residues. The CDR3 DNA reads TGTGCCAGCAGTGAGGCTAGCGGAACGCAAGAGACCCAGTACTTC. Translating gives CASSEASGTQETQYF.

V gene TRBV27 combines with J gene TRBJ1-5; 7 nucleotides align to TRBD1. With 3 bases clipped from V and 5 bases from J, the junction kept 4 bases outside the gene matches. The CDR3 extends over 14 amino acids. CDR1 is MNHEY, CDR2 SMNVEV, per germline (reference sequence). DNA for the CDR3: TGTGCCAGCAGTTTCCACAGGGGAGATCAGCCCCAGCATTTT. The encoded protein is CASSFHRGDQPQHF.

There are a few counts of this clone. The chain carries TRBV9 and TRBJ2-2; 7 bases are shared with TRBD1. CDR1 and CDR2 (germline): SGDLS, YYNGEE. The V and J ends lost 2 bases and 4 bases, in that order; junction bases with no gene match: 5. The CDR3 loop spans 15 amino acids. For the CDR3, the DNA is TGTGCCAGCAGCGTGGGGACAGTCGGCACCGGGGAGCTGTTTTTT. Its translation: CASSVGTVGTGELFF.

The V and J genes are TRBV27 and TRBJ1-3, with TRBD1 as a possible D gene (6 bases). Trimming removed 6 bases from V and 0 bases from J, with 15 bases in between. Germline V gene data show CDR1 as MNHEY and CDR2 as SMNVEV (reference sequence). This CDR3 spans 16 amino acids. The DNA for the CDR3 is TGTGCCAGCAGCCGACAGGACGGAGGCTCTGGAAACACCATATATTTT. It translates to CASSRQDGGSGNTIYF.

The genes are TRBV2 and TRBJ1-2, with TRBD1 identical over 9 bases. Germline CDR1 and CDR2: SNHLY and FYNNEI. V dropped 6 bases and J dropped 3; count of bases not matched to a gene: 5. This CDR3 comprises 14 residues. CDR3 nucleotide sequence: TGTGCCAGCAGAGGACAGGGGAGCGACTATGGCTACACCTTC. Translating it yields CASRGQGSDYGYTF.

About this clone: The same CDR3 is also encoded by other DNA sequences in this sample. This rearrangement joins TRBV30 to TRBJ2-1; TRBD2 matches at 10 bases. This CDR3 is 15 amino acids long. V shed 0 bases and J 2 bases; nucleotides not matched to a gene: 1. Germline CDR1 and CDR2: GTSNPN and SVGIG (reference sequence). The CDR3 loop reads CAWSVSGGPYNEQFF. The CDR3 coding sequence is TGTGCCTGGAGTGTTAGCGGGGGGCCCTACAATGAGCAGTTCTTC.